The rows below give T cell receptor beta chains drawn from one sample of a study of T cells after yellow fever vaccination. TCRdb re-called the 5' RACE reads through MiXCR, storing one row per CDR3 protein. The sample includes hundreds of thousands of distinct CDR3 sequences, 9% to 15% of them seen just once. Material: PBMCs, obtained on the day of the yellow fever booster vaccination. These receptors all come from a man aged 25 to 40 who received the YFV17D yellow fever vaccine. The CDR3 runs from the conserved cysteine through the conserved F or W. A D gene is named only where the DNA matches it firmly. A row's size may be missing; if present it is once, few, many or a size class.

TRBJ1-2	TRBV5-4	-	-	CASSLGLGGSNYGYTF	TGTGCCAGCAGCTTGGGACTTGGGGGCAGCAACTATGGCTACACCTTC
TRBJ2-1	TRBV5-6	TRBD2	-	CASSLTPGTSGRNEQFF	TGTGCCAGCAGCTTGACACCGGGGACTAGCGGGAGAAATGAGCAGTTCTTC
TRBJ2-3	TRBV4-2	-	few	CASSRRPGSTDTQYF	TGTGCCAGCAGCCGCCGTCCTGGCTCCACAGATACGCAGTATTTT
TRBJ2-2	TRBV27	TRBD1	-	CASSHGTGDTGELFF	TGTGCCAGCAGTCATGGGACAGGGGACACCGGGGAGCTGTTTTTT
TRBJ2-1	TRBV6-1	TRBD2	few	CATKLRGLGFEQFF	TGTGCCACCAAACTTCGCGGACTAGGGTTTGAGCAGTTCTTC
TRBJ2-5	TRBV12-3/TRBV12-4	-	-	CASGIFPVETQYF	TGTGCCAGCGGCATATTTCCAGTAGAGACCCAGTACTTC
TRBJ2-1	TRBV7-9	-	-	CATLEGVNEQFF	TGTGCCACGTTGGAAGGAGTAAATGAGCAGTTCTTC
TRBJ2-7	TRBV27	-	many	CASSLSEGYEQYF	TGTGCCAGCAGCCTCTCAGAGGGGTACGAGCAGTACTTC
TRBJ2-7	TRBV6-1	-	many	CASSQTPDGLTYEQYF	TGTGCCAGTTCTCAAACCCCGGACGGATTGACCTACGAGCAGTACTTC
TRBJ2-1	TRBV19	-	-	CASSISHTYNEQFF	TGTGCCAGTAGTATTTCCCATACCTACAATGAGCAGTTCTTC
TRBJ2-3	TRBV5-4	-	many	CASSLGGGDTDTQYF	TGTGCCAGCAGCTTGGGGGGAGGAGACACAGATACGCAGTATTTT
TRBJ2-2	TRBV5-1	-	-	CANSLEGPHTGELFF	TGCGCCAACAGCTTGGAGGGGCCCCACACCGGGGAGCTGTTTTTT
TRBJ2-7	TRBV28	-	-	CASSLGKVTSYEQYF	TGTGCCAGCAGTTTGGGCAAGGTTACCTCCTACGAGCAGTACTTC
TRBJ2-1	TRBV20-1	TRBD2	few	CSARLAGYNEQFF	TGCAGTGCTCGACTAGCGGGATACAATGAGCAGTTCTTC
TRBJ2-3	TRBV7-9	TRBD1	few	CASSSTGGGDTQYF	TGTGCCAGCAGCTCGACAGGGGGCGGGGATACGCAGTATTTT
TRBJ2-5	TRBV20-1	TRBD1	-	CSAYGQGALFSETQYF	TGCAGTGCTTATGGACAGGGGGCGTTGTTCTCGGAGACCCAGTACTTC
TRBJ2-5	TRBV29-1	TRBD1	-	CSSDRGSQETQSF	TGCAGCTCGGACAGGGGCTCTCAAGAGACCCAGTCCTTC
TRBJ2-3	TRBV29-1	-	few	CSVDRTNTDTQYF	TGCAGCGTTGACCGCACCAACACAGATACGCAGTATTTT
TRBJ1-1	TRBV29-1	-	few	CSVGQRNTEAFF	TGCAGCGTTGGACAGCGGAACACTGAAGCTTTCTTT
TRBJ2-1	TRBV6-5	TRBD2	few	CASSSGGPYNEQFF	TGTGCCAGCAGTTCGGGAGGGCCCTACAATGAGCAGTTCTTC